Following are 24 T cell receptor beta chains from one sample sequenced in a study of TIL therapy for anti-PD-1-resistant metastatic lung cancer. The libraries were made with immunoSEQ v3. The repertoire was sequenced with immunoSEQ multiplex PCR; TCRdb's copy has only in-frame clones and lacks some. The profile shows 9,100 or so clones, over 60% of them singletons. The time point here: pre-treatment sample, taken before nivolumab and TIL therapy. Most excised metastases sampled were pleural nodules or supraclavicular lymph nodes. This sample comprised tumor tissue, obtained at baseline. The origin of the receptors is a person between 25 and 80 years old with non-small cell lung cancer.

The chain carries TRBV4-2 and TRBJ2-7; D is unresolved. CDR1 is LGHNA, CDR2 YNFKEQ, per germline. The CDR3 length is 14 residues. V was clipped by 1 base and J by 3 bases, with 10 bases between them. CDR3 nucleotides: TGTGCCAGCAGCCAAGGGACCTGGGGCTACGAGCAGTACTTC. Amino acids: CASSQGTWGYEQYF.

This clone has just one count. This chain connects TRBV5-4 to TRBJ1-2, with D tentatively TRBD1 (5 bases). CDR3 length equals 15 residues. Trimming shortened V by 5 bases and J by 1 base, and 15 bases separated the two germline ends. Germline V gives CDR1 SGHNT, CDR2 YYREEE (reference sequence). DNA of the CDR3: TGTGCCAGCAGGCGAGACAGTTTTCTTAACTATGGCTACACCTTC. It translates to CASRRDSFLNYGYTF. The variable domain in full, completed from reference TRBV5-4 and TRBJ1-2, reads ETGVTQSPTHLIKTRGQQVTLRCSSQSGHNTVSWYQQALGQGPQFIFQYYREEENGRGNFPPRFSGLQFPNYSSELNVNALELDDSALYLCASRRDSFLNYGYTFGSGTRLTVV.

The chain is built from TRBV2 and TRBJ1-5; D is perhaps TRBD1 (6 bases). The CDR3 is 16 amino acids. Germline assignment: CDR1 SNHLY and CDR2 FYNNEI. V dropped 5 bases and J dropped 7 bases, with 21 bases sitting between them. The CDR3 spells CASSNTGSQAGQPQHF. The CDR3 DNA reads TGTGCCAGCAGTAACACAGGGAGCCAGGCCGGCCAGCCCCAGCATTTT.

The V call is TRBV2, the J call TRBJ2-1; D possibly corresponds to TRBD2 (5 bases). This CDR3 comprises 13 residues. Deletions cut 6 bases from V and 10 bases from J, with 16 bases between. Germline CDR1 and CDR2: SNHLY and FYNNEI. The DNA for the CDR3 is TGTGCCAGCAGGGACTCGGAGTTCGGGGAGCAGTTCTTC. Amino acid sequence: CASRDSEFGEQFF.

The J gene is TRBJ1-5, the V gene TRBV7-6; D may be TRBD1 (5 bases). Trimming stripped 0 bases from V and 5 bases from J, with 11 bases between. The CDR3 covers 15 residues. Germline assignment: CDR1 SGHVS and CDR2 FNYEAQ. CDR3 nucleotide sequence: TGTGCCAGCAGCTTAGCGGCGGGGGAGGATCAGCCCCAGCATTTT. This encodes CASSLAAGEDQPQHF.

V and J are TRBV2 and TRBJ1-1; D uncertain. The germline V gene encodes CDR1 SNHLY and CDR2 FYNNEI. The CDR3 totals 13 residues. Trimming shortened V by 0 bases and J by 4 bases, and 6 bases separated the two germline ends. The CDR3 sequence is CASSEAEVTEAFF. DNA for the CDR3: TGTGCCAGCAGTGAAGCGGAGGTCACTGAAGCTTTCTTT. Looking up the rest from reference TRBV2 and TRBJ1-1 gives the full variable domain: EPEVTQTPSHQVTQMGQEVILRCVPISNHLYFYWYRQILGQKVEFLVSFYNNEISEKSEIFDDQFSVERPDGSNFTLKIRSTKLEDSAMYFCASSEAEVTEAFFGQGTRLTVV.

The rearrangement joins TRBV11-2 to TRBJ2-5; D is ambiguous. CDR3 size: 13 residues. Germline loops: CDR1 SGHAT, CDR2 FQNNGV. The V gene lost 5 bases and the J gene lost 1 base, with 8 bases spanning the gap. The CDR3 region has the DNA TGTGCCAGCAGCCGGGTCCGCCAAGAGACCCAGTACTTC. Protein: CASSRVRQETQYF.

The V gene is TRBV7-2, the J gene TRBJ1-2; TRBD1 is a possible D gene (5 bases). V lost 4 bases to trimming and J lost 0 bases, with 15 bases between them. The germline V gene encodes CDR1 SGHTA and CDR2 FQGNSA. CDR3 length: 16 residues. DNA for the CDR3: TGTGCCAGCAGCTCGGGACCGTCGATTTCTAACTATGGCTACACCTTC. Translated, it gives CASSSGPSISNYGYTF. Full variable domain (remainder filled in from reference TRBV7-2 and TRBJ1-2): GAGVSQSPSNKVTEKGKDVELRCDPISGHTALYWYRQSLGQGLEFLIYFQGNSAPDKSGLPSDRFSAERTGGSVSTLTIQRTQQEDSAVYLCASSSGPSISNYGYTFGSGTRLTVV.

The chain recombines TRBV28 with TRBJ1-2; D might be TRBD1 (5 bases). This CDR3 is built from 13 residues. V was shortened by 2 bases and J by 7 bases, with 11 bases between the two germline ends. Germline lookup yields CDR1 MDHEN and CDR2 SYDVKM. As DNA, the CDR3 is TGTGCCAGCAGTTTACAGGGAGTTCTTGGCTACACCTTC. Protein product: CASSLQGVLGYTF.

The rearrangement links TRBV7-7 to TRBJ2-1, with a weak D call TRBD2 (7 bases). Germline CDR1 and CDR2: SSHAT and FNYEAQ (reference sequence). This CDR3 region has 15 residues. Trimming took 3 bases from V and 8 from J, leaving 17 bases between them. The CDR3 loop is CASSLAGAFSDEQFF. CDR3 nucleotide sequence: TGTGCCAGCAGCTTGGCGGGGGCATTTAGTGATGAGCAGTTCTTC.

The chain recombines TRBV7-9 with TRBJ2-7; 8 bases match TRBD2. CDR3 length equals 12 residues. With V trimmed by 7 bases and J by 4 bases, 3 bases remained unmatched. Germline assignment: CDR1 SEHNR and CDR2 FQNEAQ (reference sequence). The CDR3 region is CASTREGYEQYF. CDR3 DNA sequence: TGTGCCAGCACCCGGGAGGGGTACGAGCAGTACTTC.

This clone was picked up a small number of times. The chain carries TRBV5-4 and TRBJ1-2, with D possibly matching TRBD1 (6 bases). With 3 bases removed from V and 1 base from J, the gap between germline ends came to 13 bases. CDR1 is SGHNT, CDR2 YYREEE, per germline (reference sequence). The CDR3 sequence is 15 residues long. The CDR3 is CASSSTTGYNYGYTF. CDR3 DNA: TGTGCCAGCAGCTCAACGACAGGTTATAACTATGGCTACACCTTC.

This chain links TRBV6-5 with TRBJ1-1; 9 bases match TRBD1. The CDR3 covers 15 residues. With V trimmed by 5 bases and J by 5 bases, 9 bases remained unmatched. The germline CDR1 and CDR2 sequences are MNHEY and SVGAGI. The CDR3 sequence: CASSQQGAPWTEAFF. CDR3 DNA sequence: TGTGCCAGCAGTCAACAGGGGGCGCCGTGGACTGAAGCTTTCTTT.

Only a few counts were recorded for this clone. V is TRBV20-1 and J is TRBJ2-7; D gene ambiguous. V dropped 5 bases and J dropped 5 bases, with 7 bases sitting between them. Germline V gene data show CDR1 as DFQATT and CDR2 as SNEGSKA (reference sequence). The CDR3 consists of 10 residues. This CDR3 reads CSADRDEQYF. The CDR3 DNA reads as TGCAGTGCTGATCGGGACGAGCAGTACTTC.

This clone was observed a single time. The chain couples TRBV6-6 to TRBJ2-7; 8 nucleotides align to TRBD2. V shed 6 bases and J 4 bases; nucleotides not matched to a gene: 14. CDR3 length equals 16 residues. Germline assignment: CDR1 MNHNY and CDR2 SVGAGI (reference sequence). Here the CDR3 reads CASRPQSGTRAYEQYF. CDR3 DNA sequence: TGTGCCAGCAGACCTCAGTCCGGGACTAGAGCTTACGAGCAGTACTTC.

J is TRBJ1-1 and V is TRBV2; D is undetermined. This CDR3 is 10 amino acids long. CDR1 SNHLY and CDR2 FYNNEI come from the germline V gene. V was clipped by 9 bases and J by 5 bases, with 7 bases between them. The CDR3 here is CASLRTEAFF. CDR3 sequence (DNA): TGTGCCAGTTTGAGAACTGAAGCTTTCTTT.

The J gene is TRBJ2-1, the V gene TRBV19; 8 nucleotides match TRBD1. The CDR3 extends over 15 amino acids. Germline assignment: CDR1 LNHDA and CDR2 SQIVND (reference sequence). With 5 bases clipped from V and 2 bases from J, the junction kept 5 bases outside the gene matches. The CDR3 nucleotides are TGTGCCAGTAGTGAGGACAGGGATCCCTACAATGAGCAGTTCTTC. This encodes CASSEDRDPYNEQFF.

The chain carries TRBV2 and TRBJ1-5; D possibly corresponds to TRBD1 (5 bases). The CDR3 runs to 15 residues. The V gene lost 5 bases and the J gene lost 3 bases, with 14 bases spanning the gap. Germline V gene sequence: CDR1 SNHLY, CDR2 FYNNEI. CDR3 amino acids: CASSLGGTINQPQHF. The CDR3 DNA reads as TGTGCCAGCAGTTTAGGTGGGACCATCAATCAGCCCCAGCATTTT.

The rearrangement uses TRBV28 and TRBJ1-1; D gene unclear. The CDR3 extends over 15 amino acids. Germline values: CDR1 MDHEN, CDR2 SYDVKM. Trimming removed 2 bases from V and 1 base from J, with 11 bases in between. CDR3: CASSLLQSKNTEAFF. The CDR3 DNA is TGTGCCAGCAGTTTACTCCAGTCCAAGAACACTGAAGCTTTCTTT.

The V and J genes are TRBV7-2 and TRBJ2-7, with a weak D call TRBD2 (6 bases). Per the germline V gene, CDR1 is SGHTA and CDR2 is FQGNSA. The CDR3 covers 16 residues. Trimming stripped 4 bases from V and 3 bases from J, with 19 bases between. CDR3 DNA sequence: TGTGCCAGCAGCTCGGTCCGGCGCGGAGCGGGCTACGAGCAGTACTTC. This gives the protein CASSSVRRGAGYEQYF.

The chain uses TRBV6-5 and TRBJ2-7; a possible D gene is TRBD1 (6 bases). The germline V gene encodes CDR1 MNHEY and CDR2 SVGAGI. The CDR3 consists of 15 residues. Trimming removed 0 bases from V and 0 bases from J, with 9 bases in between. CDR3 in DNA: TGTGCCAGCAGTTACTCGTCGGACAGCTCCTACGAGCAGTACTTC. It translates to CASSYSSDSSYEQYF.

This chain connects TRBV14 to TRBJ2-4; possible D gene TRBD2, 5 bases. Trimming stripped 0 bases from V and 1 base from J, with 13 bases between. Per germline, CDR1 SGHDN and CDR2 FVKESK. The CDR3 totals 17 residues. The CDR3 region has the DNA TGTGCCAGCAGCCAAGATGTCGGGAAGTCGGCCAAAAACATTCAGTACTTC. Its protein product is CASSQDVGKSAKNIQYF.

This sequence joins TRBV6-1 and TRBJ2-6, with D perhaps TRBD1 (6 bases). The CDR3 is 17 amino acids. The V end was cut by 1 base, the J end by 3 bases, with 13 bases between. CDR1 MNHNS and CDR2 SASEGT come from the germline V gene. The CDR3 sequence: CASSEVMGAYGANVLTF. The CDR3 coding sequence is TGTGCCAGCAGTGAAGTAATGGGGGCGTATGGGGCCAACGTCCTGACTTTC.

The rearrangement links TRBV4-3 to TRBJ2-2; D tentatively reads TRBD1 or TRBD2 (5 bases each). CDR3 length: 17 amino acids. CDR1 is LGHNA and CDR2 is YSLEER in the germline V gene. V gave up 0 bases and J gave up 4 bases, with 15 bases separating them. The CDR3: CASSQDVGHGITGELFF. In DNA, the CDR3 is TGCGCCAGCAGCCAAGACGTCGGACACGGGATCACCGGGGAGCTGTTTTTT.